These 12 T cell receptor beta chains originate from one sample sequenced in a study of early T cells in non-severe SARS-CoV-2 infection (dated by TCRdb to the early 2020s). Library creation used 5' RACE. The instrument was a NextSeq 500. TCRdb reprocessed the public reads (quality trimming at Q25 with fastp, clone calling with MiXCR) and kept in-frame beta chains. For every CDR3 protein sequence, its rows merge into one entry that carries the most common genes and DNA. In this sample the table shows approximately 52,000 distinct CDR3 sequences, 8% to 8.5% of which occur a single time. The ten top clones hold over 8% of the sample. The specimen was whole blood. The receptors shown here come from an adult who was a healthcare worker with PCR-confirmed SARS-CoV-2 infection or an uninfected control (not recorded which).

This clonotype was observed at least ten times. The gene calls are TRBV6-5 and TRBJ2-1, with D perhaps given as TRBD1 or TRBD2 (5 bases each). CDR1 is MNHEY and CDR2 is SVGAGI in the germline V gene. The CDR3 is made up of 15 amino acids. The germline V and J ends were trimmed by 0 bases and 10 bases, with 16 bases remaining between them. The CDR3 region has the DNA TGTGCCAGCAGTTACTCGAGGGACCTCCAGCGGGAGCAGTTCTTC. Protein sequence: CASSYSRDLQREQFF.

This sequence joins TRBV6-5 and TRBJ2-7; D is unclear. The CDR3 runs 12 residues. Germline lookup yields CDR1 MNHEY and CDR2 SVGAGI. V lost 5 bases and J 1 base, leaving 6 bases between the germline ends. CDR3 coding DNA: TGTGCCAGCAGTGGACCTTCCTACGAGCAGTACTTC. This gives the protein CASSGPSYEQYF.

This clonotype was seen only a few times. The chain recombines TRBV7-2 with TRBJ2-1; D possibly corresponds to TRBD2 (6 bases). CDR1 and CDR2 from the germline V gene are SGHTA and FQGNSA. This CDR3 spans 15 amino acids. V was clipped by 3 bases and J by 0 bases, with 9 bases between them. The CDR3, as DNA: TGTGCCAGCAGCTTCGAGCGGGTCTCCTACAATGAGCAGTTCTTC. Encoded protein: CASSFERVSYNEQFF.

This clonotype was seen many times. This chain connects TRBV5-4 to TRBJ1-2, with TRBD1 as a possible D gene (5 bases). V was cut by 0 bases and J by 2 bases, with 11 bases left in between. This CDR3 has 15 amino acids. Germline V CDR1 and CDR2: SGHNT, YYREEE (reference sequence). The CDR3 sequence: CASSLGPPGNYGYTF. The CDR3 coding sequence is TGTGCCAGCAGCTTGGGGCCCCCAGGGAACTATGGCTACACCTTC.

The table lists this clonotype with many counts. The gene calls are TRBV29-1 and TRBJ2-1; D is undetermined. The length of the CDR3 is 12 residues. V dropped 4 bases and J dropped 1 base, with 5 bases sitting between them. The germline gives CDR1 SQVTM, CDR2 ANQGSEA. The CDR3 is CSVGLSYNEQFF. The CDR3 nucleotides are TGCAGCGTTGGGCTGTCCTACAATGAGCAGTTCTTC.

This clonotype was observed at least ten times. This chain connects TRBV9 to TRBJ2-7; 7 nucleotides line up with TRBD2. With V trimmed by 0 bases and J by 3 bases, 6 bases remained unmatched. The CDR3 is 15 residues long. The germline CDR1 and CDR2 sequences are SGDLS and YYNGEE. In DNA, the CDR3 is TGTGCCAGCAGCGTAGAAGCTAGCGGTGACTACGAGCAGTACTTC. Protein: CASSVEASGDYEQYF.

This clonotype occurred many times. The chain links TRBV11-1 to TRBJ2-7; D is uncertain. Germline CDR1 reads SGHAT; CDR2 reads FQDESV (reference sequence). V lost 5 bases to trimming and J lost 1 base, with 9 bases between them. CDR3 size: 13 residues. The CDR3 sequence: CASSADRSYEQYF. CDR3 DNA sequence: TGTGCCAGCAGCGCCGACCGGTCCTACGAGCAGTACTTC.

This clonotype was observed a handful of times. CDR3 loop: CASSGTGGEKLFF. The CDR3 nucleotides are TGCGCCAGCAGCGGAACAGGGGGTGAAAAACTGTTTTTT. The rearrangement uses TRBV4-1 and TRBJ1-4; 8 bases line up with TRBD1. The V gene's germline CDR1 is MGHRA and CDR2 YSYEKL. The CDR3 runs to 13 residues. Trimming cost V 5 bases and J 7 bases; bases outside gene matches: 3.

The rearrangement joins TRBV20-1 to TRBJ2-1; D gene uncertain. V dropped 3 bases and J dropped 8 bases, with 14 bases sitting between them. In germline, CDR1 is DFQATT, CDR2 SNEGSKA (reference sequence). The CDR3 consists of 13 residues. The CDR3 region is CSARKTSTYEQFF. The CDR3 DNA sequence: TGCAGTGCTAGGAAAACTTCAACGTATGAGCAGTTCTTC.

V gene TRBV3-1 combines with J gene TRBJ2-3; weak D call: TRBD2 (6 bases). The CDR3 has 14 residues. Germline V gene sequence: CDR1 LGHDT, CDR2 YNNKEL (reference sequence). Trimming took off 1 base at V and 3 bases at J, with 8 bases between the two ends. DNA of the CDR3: TGTGCCAGCAGCCAAGCGCGGGGAACAGATACGCAGTATTTT. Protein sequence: CASSQARGTDTQYF.

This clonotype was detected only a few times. The DNA for the CDR3 is TGCGCCAGCAGCCAAGATAGGGGCAACTATGGCTACACCTTC. Its protein is CASSQDRGNYGYTF. The rearrangement links TRBV4-1 to TRBJ1-2; maybe TRBD1 (5 bases). The CDR3 spans 14 residues. Trimming stripped 0 bases from V and 2 bases from J, with 7 bases between. CDR1 and CDR2 from the germline V gene are MGHRA and YSYEKL.

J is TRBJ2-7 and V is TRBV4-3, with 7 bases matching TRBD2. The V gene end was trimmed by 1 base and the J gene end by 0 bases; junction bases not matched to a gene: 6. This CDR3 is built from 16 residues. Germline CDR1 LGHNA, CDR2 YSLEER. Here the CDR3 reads CASSQGSGGSSYEQYF. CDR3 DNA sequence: TGCGCCAGCAGCCAAGGTTCGGGCGGGAGCTCCTACGAGCAGTACTTC.